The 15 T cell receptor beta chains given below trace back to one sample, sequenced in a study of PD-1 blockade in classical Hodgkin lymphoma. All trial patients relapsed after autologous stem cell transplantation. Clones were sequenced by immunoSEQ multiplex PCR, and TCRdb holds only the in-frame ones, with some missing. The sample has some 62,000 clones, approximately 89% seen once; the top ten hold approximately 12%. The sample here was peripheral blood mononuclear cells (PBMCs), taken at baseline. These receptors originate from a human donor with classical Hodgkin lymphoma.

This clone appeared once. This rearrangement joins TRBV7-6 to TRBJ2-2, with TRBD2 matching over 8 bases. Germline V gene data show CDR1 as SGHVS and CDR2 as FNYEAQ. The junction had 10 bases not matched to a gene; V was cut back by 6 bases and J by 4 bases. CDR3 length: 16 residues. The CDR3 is CASRSRIAGGTGELFF. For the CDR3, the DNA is TGTGCCAGCAGATCTAGGATCGCGGGGGGCACCGGGGAGCTGTTTTTT. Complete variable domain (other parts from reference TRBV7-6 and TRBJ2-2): GAGVSQSPRYKVTKRGQDVALRCDPISGHVSLYWYRQALGQGPEFLTYFNYEAQQDKSGLPNDRFSAERPEGSISTLTIQRTEQRDSAMYRCASRSRIAGGTGELFFGEGSRLTVL.

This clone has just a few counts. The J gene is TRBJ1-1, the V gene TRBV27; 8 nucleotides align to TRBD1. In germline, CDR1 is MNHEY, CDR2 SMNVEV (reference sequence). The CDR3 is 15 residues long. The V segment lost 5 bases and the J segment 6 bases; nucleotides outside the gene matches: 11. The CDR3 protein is CASSLRTGSRPEAFF. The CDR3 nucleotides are TGTGCCAGCAGTCTCAGGACAGGGAGTAGGCCTGAAGCTTTCTTT.

The CDR3 DNA reads as TGCAGCGTCCGGGACAGCTACGAGCAGTACTTC. This translates into CSVRDSYEQYF. The chain employs TRBV29-1 and TRBJ2-7, with 7 bases matching TRBD1. This CDR3 spans 11 amino acids. J was trimmed by 3 bases and V by 6 bases; bases with no gene match: 2. Germline V gene lookup returns CDR1 SQVTM and CDR2 ANQGSEA.

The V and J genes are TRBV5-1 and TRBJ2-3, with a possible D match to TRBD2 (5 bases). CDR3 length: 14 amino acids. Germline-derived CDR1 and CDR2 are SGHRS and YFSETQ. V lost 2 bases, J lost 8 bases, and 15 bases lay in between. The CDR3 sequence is CASSFETGLLTQYF. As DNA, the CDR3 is TGCGCCAGCAGCTTCGAAACCGGACTCCTTACGCAGTATTTT. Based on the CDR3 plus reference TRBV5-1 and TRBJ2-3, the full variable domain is KAGVTQTPRYLIKTRGQQVTLSCSPISGHRSVSWYQQTPGQGLQFLFEYFSETQRNKGNFPGRFSGRQFSNSRSEMNVSTLELGDSALYLCASSFETGLLTQYFGPGTRLTVL.

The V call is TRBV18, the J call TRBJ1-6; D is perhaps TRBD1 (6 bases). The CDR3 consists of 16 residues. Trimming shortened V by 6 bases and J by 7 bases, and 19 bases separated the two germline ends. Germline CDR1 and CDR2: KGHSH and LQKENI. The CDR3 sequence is CASSQSGGARNSPLHF. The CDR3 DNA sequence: TGTGCCAGCTCCCAATCGGGGGGCGCGAGAAATTCACCCCTCCACTTT.

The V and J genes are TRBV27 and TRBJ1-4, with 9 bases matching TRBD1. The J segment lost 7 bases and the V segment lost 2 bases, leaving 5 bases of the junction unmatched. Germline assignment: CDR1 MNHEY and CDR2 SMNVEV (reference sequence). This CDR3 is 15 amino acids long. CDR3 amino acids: CASSLNTGGGEKLFF. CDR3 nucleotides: TGTGCCAGCAGTTTAAATACAGGGGGCGGTGAAAAACTGTTTTTT. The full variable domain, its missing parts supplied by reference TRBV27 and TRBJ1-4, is EAQVTQNPRYLITVTGKKLTVTCSQNMNHEYMSWYRQDPGLGLRQIYYSMNVEVTDKGDVPEGYKVSRKEKRNFPLILESPSPNQTSLYFCASSLNTGGGEKLFFGSGTQLSVL.

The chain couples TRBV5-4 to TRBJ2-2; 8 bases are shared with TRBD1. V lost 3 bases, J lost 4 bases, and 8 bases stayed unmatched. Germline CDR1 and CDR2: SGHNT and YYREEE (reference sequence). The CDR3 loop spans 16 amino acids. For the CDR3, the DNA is TGTGCCAGCAGCTCACAGGGGGAAGTTCGCACCGGGGAGCTGTTTTTT. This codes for CASSSQGEVRTGELFF.

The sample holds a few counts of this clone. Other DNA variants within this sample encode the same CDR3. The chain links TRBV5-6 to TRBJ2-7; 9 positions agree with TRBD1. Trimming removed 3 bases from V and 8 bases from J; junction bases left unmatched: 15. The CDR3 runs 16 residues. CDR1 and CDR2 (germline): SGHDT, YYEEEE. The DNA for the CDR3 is TGTGCCAGCAGCTCGGCCCCCGAGGGACAGGGAGAAAAGCAGTACTTC. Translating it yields CASSSAPEGQGEKQYF.

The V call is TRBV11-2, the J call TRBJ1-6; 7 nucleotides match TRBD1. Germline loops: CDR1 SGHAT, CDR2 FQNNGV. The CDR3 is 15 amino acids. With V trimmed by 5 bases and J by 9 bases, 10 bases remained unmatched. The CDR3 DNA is TGTGCCAGCAGCCCCCCGGGACAGAGAGGTTCACCCCTCCACTTT. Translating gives CASSPPGQRGSPLHF.

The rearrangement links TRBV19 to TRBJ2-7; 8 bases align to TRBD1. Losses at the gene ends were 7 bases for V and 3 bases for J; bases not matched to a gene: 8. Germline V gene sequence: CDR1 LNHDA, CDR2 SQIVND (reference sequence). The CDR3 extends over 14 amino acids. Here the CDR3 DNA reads TGTGCCAGTACCTCCGGACAGGGTATCTACGAGCAGTACTTC. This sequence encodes CASTSGQGIYEQYF.

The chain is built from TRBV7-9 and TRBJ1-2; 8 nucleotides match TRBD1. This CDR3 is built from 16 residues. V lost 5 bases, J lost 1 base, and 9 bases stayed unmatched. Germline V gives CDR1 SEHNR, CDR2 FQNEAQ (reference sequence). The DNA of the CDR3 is TGTGCCAGCAGCAGGGCAGGGGGCGGAGGTAACTATGGCTACACCTTC. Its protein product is CASSRAGGGGNYGYTF.

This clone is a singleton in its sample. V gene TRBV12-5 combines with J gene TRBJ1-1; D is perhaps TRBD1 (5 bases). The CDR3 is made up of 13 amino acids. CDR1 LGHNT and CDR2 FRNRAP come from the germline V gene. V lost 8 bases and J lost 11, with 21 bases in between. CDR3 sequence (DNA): TGTGCTAGTTCAGGGAGGGAGCCCCAACCGGCTTTCTTT. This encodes CASSGREPQPAFF.

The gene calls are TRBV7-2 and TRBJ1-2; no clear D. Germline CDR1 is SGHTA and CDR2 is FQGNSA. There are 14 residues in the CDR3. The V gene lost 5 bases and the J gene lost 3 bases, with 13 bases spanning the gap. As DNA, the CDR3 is TGTGCCAGCAGCAATACGGGTGCGGACTATGGCTACACCTTC. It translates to CASSNTGADYGYTF.

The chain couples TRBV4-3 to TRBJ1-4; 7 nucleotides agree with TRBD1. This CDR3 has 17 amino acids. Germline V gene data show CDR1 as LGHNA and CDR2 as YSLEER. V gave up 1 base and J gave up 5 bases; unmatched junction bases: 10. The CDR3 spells CASSQGSGQDGNEKLFF. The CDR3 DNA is TGCGCCAGCAGCCAAGGCAGCGGACAGGACGGGAATGAAAAACTGTTTTTT.

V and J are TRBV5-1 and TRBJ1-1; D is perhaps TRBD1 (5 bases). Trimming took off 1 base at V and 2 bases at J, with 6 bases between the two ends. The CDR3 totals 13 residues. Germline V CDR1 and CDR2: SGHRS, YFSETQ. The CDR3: CASSLRGNTEAFF. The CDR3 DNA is TGCGCCAGCAGCTTGAGGGGTAACACTGAAGCTTTCTTT.